Shown below are 6 T cell receptor beta chains from a single sample sequenced in a study of T cells in localized non-small cell lung cancer. Data came from immunoSEQ multiplex PCR; TCRdb stores just in-frame clones and leaves some out. The sample carries 45,000 to 60,000 clones, around 83% recorded once. The sequencing used PBMCs, collected before any cancer treatment. The receptors were sampled from a man aged 40 to 75 with stage II lung adenocarcinoma.

This rearrangement joins TRBV6-1 to TRBJ1-2; possible D gene TRBD1, 5 bases. The CDR3 extends over 13 amino acids. Trimming pared 10 bases from V and 8 bases from J, leaving 20 bases between. Germline-derived CDR1 and CDR2 are MNHNS and SASEGT. In DNA, the CDR3 is TGTGCCACCAATCTCCTGGGAACAGGCGGCTACACCTTC. It translates to CATNLLGTGGYTF.

The rearrangement links TRBV12-2 to TRBJ2-7. TRBV12-2 is labeled a pseudogene. This CDR3 has 17 residues. CDR3 residues: CAPLPRGTAGTLRRQYV. Here the CDR3 DNA reads TGTGCACCCCTACCTCGAGGGACAGCGGGGACCCTACGTCGTCAGTACGTC.

V usage is TRBV7-6 and J usage is TRBJ2-2; no clear D. The V gene's germline CDR1 is SGHVS and CDR2 FNYEAQ. The CDR3 runs to 12 residues. Trimming cost V 3 bases and J 7 bases, with 6 bases left between them. The DNA for the CDR3 is TGTGCCAGCAGCTTTACCGACGGGGAGCTGTTTTTT. It yields the protein CASSFTDGELFF. The full variable domain, in which reference TRBV7-6 and TRBJ2-2 provide the parts outside the CDR3, is GAGVSQSPRYKVTKRGQDVALRCDPISGHVSLYWYRQALGQGPEFLTYFNYEAQQDKSGLPNDRFSAERPEGSISTLTIQRTEQRDSAMYRCASSFTDGELFFGEGSRLTVL.

The chain combines TRBV7-3 with TRBJ1-2; 10 bases align to TRBD1. From germline, CDR1 is SGHTA and CDR2 FQGTGA. This CDR3 has 13 residues. The V segment lost 5 bases and the J segment 6 bases; nucleotides outside the gene matches: 3. The CDR3, as DNA: TGTGCCAGCAGCCCGACAGGGGGCCATGGCTACACCTTC. Its translation: CASSPTGGHGYTF. Variable domain in full (rest from reference TRBV7-3 and TRBJ1-2): GAGVSQTPSNKVTEKGKYVELRCDPISGHTALYWYRQSLGQGPEFLIYFQGTGAADDSGLPNDRFFAVRPEGSVSTLKIQRTERGDSAVYLCASSPTGGHGYTFGSGTRLTVV.

This clone was seen just once. This chain connects TRBV19 to TRBJ1-1; D remains ambiguous. Germline CDR1 LNHDA, CDR2 SQIVND (reference sequence). The CDR3 runs to 13 residues. Between the trimmed V and J ends, which lost 4 bases and 1 base, there was a span of 7 bases. In DNA form, the CDR3 reads TGTGCCAGTAGTAGCTACAGGAACACTGAAGCTTTCTTT. Residues: CASSSYRNTEAFF.

The chain combines TRBV14 with TRBJ2-5; a possible D gene is TRBD2 (6 bases). The germline gives CDR1 SGHDN, CDR2 FVKESK. This CDR3 has 15 residues. Trimming took off 4 bases at V and 5 bases at J, with 17 bases between the two ends. CDR3 sequence (DNA): TGTGCCAGCAGCCTCACCTTACATGGGGGGGAGACCCAGTACTTC. Translation gives CASSLTLHGGETQYF. Looking up the rest from reference TRBV14 and TRBJ2-5 gives the full variable domain: EAGVTQFPSHSVIEKGQTVTLRCDPISGHDNLYWYRRVMGKEIKFLLHFVKESKQDESGMPNNRFLAERTGGTYSTLKVQPAELEDSGVYFCASSLTLHGGETQYFGPGTRLLVL.